These T cell receptor beta chains were read from a single sample in a study of CD8+ T cells in alopecia areata. Measured with immunoSEQ multiplex PCR; TCRdb has only the in-frame clones, and not every one. The sample consists of about 150,000 clones, 55% to 75% of them appearing once. The material was CD4+ T cells sorted from blood, obtained at week 4, from a patient treated with tofacitinib. The receptors stem from a human donor with alopecia areata. CDR3s include the opening cysteine and the closing phenylalanine or tryptophan. D genes are given only for firm matches. The size entry is marked missing in some rows and otherwise reads once, few, many or a size class.

.,TRBV29-1,TRBJ2-1,.,CSAGWQYNEQFF,TGCAGCGCCGGATGGCAATACAATGAGCAGTTCTTC
.,TRBV7-9,TRBJ1-6,.,CASSLDSPLHF,TGTGCCAGCAGCTTGGATTCACCCCTCCACTTT
.,TRBV10-3,TRBJ2-7,.,CAISAQRALEQYF,TGTGCCATCAGTGCACAGCGGGCCCTCGAGCAGTACTTC
.,TRBV5-1,TRBJ1-6,.,CASSPRQATFSPLHF,TGCGCCAGCAGCCCCCGACAGGCAACTTTTTCACCCCTCCACTTT
once,TRBV2,TRBJ1-4,.,CASTALLPSRTAVNEKLFF,TGTGCCAGCACTGCCCTTCTCCCCTCACGGACAGCTGTTAATGAAAAACTGTTTTTT
.,TRBV30,TRBJ2-5,.,CASSGVQETQYF,TGTGCCTCCTCCGGGGTACAAGAGACCCAGTACTTC
.,TRBV4-1,TRBJ1-2,.,CASSPGQGGDYGYTF,TGCGCCAGCAGTCCCGGGCAGGGTGGGGACTATGGCTACACCTTC
.,TRBV10-3,TRBJ2-6,TRBD1,CASDPAGTDRANVLTF,TGTGCCTCCGACCCGGCCGGGACAGACCGGGCCAACGTCCTGACTTTC
once,TRBV30,TRBJ2-5,TRBD1,CAWSLSTGRLGTQYF,TGTGCCTGGAGTTTGTCGACAGGGCGGTTGGGGACCCAGTACTTC
few,TRBV30,TRBJ1-4,TRBD1,CAWSIQGAGEKLFF,TGTGCCTGGAGCATACAGGGGGCTGGTGAAAAACTGTTTTTT